A selection of T cell receptor beta chains follows, all from one sample in a study of technical replicates of blood from several donors. The data were produced by immunoSEQ multiplex PCR, yet TCRdb's version contains in-frame clones alone and is incomplete. The data show some 56,000 clones, with around 93% seen just once and 4.2% held by the top ten. Sample: PBMCs. Receptor source: a human donor in good health. Some clones in this sample may be carry-over from other donors' samples. Both conserved end residues are part of each CDR3. Each record gives: D gene, J gene, V gene, clone size, CDR3 protein, CDR3 DNA. A D gene is named only where the DNA matches it firmly. Only some rows state a clone size, as once, few, many or a class for expanded clones.

>NA|TRBJ1-5|TRBV4-1|NA
CASSQQGNQPQHF
TGCGCCAGCAGCCAGCAGGGGAACCAGCCCCAGCATTTT
>NA|TRBJ2-1|TRBV19|few
CASSIESDYNEQFF
TGTGCCAGTAGTATAGAAAGCGATTACAATGAGCAGTTCTTC
>TRBD2|TRBJ2-2|TRBV4-2|NA
CASSQGATSGGVGELFF
TGTGCCAGCAGCCAAGGGGCGACTAGCGGGGGGGTCGGGGAGCTGTTTTTT
>TRBD2|TRBJ2-7|TRBV4-3|NA
CASSRNTAGGEQYF
TGCGCCAGCAGCCGAAATACTGCGGGAGGCGAGCAGTACTTC
>NA|TRBJ2-1|TRBV9|NA
CASSVDSYNEQFF
TGTGCCAGCAGCGTAGACAGCTACAATGAGCAGTTCTTC
>NA|TRBJ2-5|TRBV5-1|NA
CASSSPHVRAQYF
TGTGCCAGCAGCTCACCACATGTACGGGCCCAGTACTTC
>NA|TRBJ2-5|TRBV6-6|NA
CASSNRGGGQETQYF
TGTGCCAGCAGTAACCGCGGTGGAGGGCAAGAGACCCAGTACTTC
>TRBD1|TRBJ1-1|TRBV5-1|NA
CASNLGQGNTEAFF
TGCGCCAGCAACTTAGGACAGGGGAACACTGAAGCTTTCTTT
>TRBD1|TRBJ2-5|TRBV6-1|NA
CASRKQGQETQYF
TGTGCCAGCAGAAAACAGGGGCAAGAGACCCAGTACTTC
>NA|TRBJ2-7|TRBV21-1|NA
CASSKAGRQGIDCSYEQYF
TGTGCCAGCAGCAAAGCGGGTCGGCAGGGGATCGATTGCTCCTACGAGCAGTACTTC
>NA|TRBJ2-2|TRBV30|NA
CAWSGSQTGELFF
TGTGCCTGGAGTGGTAGCCAAACCGGGGAGCTGTTTTTT
>NA|TRBJ2-3|TRBV30|NA
CAWRENTDTQYF
TGTGCCTGGAGGGAGAACACAGATACGCAGTATTTT
>NA|TRBJ1-1|TRBV5-6|NA
CASSLVQGFRLNTEAFF
TGTGCCAGCAGCTTGGTTCAGGGATTTAGACTGAACACTGAAGCTTTCTTT
>NA|TRBJ2-3|TRBV5-4|NA
CASSLRTDTQYF
TGTGCCAGCAGCCTCCGGACAGATACGCAGTATTTT
>TRBD2|TRBJ2-3|TRBV4-1|NA
CASSQYSGGVTDTQYF
TGCGCCAGCAGCCAGTATAGCGGGGGTGTAACAGATACGCAGTATTTT
>TRBD1|TRBJ2-7|TRBV7-9|NA
CASSSQGQGASYEQYF
TGTGCCAGCAGCTCACAAGGGCAGGGGGCCTCCTACGAGCAGTACTTC
>NA|TRBJ2-1|TRBV4-2|once
CASSQGPLRDFDSNEQFF
TGTGCCAGCAGCCAAGGCCCTCTCCGGGACTTCGATAGCAATGAGCAGTTCTTC
>TRBD2|TRBJ2-1|TRBV2|NA
CASRAGGRPEQFF
TGTGCCAGCAGAGCGGGGGGCCGTCCTGAGCAGTTCTTC
>NA|TRBJ1-2|TRBV7-2|few
CASTFPDSSGYTF
TGTGCCAGCACCTTCCCGGACAGCTCTGGCTACACCTTC
>NA|TRBJ2-1|TRBV29-1|NA
CSVEWSSYNEQFF
TGCAGCGTTGAATGGAGCTCCTACAATGAGCAGTTCTTC
>TRBD1|TRBJ2-7|TRBV7-2|NA
CASSTGTGYGYEQYF
TGTGCCAGCAGCACCGGGACAGGGTATGGCTACGAGCAGTACTTC
>TRBD2|TRBJ2-5|TRBV23-1|once
CASSQPSPSGRGVETQYF
TGCGCCAGCAGTCAGCCCTCCCCTAGCGGGAGGGGAGTAGAGACCCAGTACTTC
>TRBD1|TRBJ2-7|TRBV5-1|NA
CASSSSTGAYAEQYF
TGCGCCAGCAGCAGTTCGACAGGGGCATACGCCGAGCAGTACTTC
>TRBD2|TRBJ2-7|TRBV4-2|NA
CASSQENSGRARYEQYF
TGTGCCAGCAGCCAAGAGAACAGCGGGAGGGCCAGGTACGAGCAGTACTTC
>NA|TRBJ2-3|TRBV5-1|NA
CASPGGGNTDTQYF
TGCGCCAGCCCTGGCGGCGGGAACACAGATACGCAGTATTTT
>NA|TRBJ2-2|TRBV7-9|NA
CASRHRVTGELFF
TGTGCCAGCAGGCACAGGGTCACCGGGGAGCTGTTTTTT
>NA|TRBJ1-2|TRBV5-8|NA
CASSLDRDPGGYTF
TGTGCCAGCAGCTTGGACAGGGATCCCGGTGGCTACACCTTC
>NA|TRBJ2-2|TRBV11-2|NA
CASSLVAGNTGELFF
TGTGCCAGCAGCTTAGTGGCAGGAAACACCGGGGAGCTGTTTTTT
>NA|TRBJ2-7|TRBV27|NA
CASSIPGAHNYEQYF
TGTGCCAGCAGTATACCGGGAGCCCATAACTACGAGCAGTACTTC
>NA|TRBJ2-2|TRBV9|once
CASSGGGLPTGTGELFF
TGTGCCAGCAGCGGAGGGGGACTACCGACGGGGACCGGGGAGCTGTTTTTT
>TRBD1|TRBJ1-5|TRBV2|NA
CASRGQGPVAQPQHF
TGTGCCAGCAGGGGACAGGGACCGGTCGCTCAGCCCCAGCATTTT
>NA|TRBJ2-1|TRBV15|NA
CATSRDKGAASSYNEQFF
TGTGCCACCAGCAGAGATAAAGGCGCGGCGTCCTCCTACAATGAGCAGTTCTTC
>TRBD1|TRBJ1-2|TRBV5-1|NA
CASSWDGQGNYGYTF
TGCGCCAGCAGCTGGGATGGACAGGGAAACTATGGCTACACCTTC
>TRBD1|TRBJ1-1|TRBV30|NA
CAWRKQGTGEAFF
TGTGCCTGGAGGAAACAGGGGACGGGTGAAGCTTTCTTT
>TRBD1|TRBJ1-4|TRBV9|NA
CASSVGRQEGAEKLFF
TGTGCCAGCAGCGTAGGTCGCCAAGAGGGGGCGGAAAAACTGTTTTTT
>NA|TRBJ2-3|TRBV4-3|once
CASSQETTYPDTQYF
TGCGCCAGCAGCCAAGAGACTACTTATCCAGATACGCAGTATTTT
>TRBD2|TRBJ2-1|TRBV5-6|NA
CASSPRTSGANEQFF
TGTGCCAGCAGCCCACGGACTAGCGGGGCCAATGAGCAGTTCTTC
>NA|TRBJ1-1|TRBV5-1|NA
CASSERGLNTEAFF
TGCGCCAGCAGCGAGCGAGGCCTGAACACTGAAGCTTTCTTT
>NA|TRBJ1-2|TRBV30|NA
CAWSAEPGQRGYTF
TGTGCCTGGAGTGCCGAACCGGGACAAAGAGGCTACACCTTC
>NA|TRBJ2-2|TRBV6-4|NA
CASREGEAGELFF
TGTGCCAGCAGAGAAGGGGAGGCCGGGGAGCTGTTTTTT
>TRBD2|TRBJ2-5|TRBV6-1|NA
CASSAGTSGRARETQYF
TGTGCCAGCAGTGCAGGGACTAGCGGGAGGGCGCGGGAGACCCAGTACTTC
>NA|TRBJ2-5|TRBV21-1|NA
CASSNVRAPNGETQYF
TGTGCCAGCAGCAACGTGCGGGCCCCAAATGGAGAGACCCAGTACTTC
>TRBD1|TRBJ2-7|TRBV30|NA
CAWSQGQARGQYF
TGTGCCTGGAGTCAAGGACAGGCCCGAGGGCAGTACTTC
>NA|TRBJ2-2|TRBV13|NA
CASSRPEENTGELFF
TGTGCCAGCAGTCGACCCGAGGAGAACACCGGGGAGCTGTTTTTT
>NA|TRBJ2-3|TRBV4-3|NA
CASRDGQHTDTQYF
TGCGCCAGCAGGGACGGACAGCACACAGATACGCAGTATTTT
>TRBD1|TRBJ1-2|TRBV7-2|NA
CASSFSLGQGYTF
TGTGCCAGCAGCTTTAGTTTGGGACAGGGCTACACCTTC
>TRBD1|TRBJ2-7|TRBV15|NA
CATSRGQGPYEQYF
TGTGCCACCAGCAGAGGACAGGGGCCTTACGAGCAGTACTTC
>TRBD1|TRBJ2-3|TRBV5-1|NA
CASSPGQQGLDTQYF
TGCGCCAGCAGCCCGGGACAGCAGGGTTTGGATACGCAGTATTTT